These 6 T cell receptor beta chains originate from one sample sequenced in a study of shared clonotypes between healthy human individuals. TCRdb keeps only in-frame clones here, not all; method: immunoSEQ multiplex PCR. This table holds a few hundred thousand clones, approximately 97% found once. Sequencing was carried out using naive CD4+ T cells sorted from blood. Stated subset: CD45RA+ positively selected. These receptors were taken from a woman aged 30 to 39 in good health.

The gene calls are TRBV30 and TRBJ2-3, with a possible D match to TRBD2 (6 bases). The V end was cut by 2 bases, the J end by 0 bases, with 18 bases between. The CDR3 spans 17 residues. Germline V CDR1 and CDR2: GTSNPN, SVGIG (reference sequence). The CDR3 loop is CAWSFRDWMSSTDTQYF. Written as DNA, the CDR3 is TGTGCCTGGAGTTTCCGGGACTGGATGTCTAGCACAGATACGCAGTATTTT.

This chain uses TRBV6-1 with TRBJ1-2, with TRBD1 identical over 8 bases. The V gene end was trimmed by 6 bases and the J gene end by 6 bases; junction bases not matched to a gene: 9. CDR3 length equals 14 residues. CDR1 and CDR2 (germline): MNHNS, SASEGT. CDR3 residues: CASSYGTGGNGYTF. CDR3 sequence (DNA): TGTGCCAGCAGCTACGGGACAGGTGGAAATGGCTACACCTTC.

The V call is TRBV29-1, the J call TRBJ2-1, with a possible D match to TRBD2 (6 bases). This CDR3 comprises 10 residues. Germline V gene data show CDR1 as SQVTM and CDR2 as ANQGSEA. The V end was cut by 4 bases, the J end by 10 bases, with 8 bases between. CDR3 loop: CSVGDSEQFF. CDR3 coding DNA: TGCAGCGTTGGGGACTCCGAGCAGTTCTTC.

The V call is TRBV6-4, the J call TRBJ1-2; D gene ambiguous. Germline V lookup: CDR1 MRHNA, CDR2 SNTAGT. The CDR3 contains 10 residues. V was trimmed by 8 bases and J by 4 bases, leaving 5 bases between them. The CDR3 region is CASWAYGYTF. The CDR3 DNA sequence: TGTGCCAGCTGGGCCTATGGCTACACCTTC.

The chain employs TRBV7-9 and TRBJ1-5; TRBD1 might be the D (5 bases). This CDR3 has 15 amino acids. With 4 bases removed from V and 3 bases from J, the gap between germline ends came to 13 bases. Germline lookup yields CDR1 SEHNR and CDR2 FQNEAQ (reference sequence). The CDR3 DNA is TGTGCCAGCAGCTCCTCCGGGACCGCCAATCAGCCCCAGCATTTT. Amino acids: CASSSSGTANQPQHF.

V gene TRBV5-1 combines with J gene TRBJ2-2, with 9 nucleotides matching TRBD1. Trimming at V came to 9 bases and at J to 4 bases, leaving 10 bases not matched to a gene. Germline assignment: CDR1 SGHRS and CDR2 YFSETQ. The length of the CDR3 is 15 residues. CDR3 amino acids: CAIKSGTGTTGELFF. Here the CDR3 DNA reads TGCGCCATCAAGAGTGGGACAGGGACCACCGGGGAGCTGTTTTTT.